The 13 T cell receptor beta chains reported below all come from one sample, sequenced in a study of PD-L1 blockade in urothelial cancer. TCRdb's table, derived via immunoSEQ multiplex PCR, lists solely in-frame clones and lacks some. The sample has approximately 37,000 clones, about four fifths seen once. This specimen was PBMCs, taken around atezolizumab (anti-PD-L1) treatment. The receptors derive from a man between 60 and 70 years old with urothelial cancer.

This clone was counted between two and nine times. This sequence joins TRBV4-2 and TRBJ2-7; 11 bases align to TRBD2. The J segment lost 3 bases and the V segment lost 0 bases, leaving 4 bases of the junction unmatched. CDR1 and CDR2 (germline): LGHNA, YNFKEQ. The CDR3 sequence is 16 residues long. CDR3 sequence reads: CASSQDETSGIYEQYF. CDR3 nucleotide sequence: TGTGCCAGCAGCCAAGATGAGACTAGCGGGATCTACGAGCAGTACTTC.

The chain combines TRBV14 with TRBJ2-7; D is unclear. CDR1 SGHDN and CDR2 FVKESK come from the germline V gene. Trimming took 4 bases from V and 3 from J, leaving 10 bases between them. The CDR3 totals 13 residues. The CDR3 here is CASSPRLGYEQYF. The CDR3 DNA follows: TGTGCCAGCAGCCCCAGGCTGGGCTACGAGCAGTACTTC.

The chain recombines TRBV6-1 with TRBJ1-1; D not certain. Looked up from germline, CDR1 is MNHNS and CDR2 is SASEGT. V lost 3 bases and J 0 bases, leaving 11 bases between the germline ends. The CDR3 length is 15 residues. CDR3 bases: TGTGCCAGCAGTGATCCCCCGGGTATGAACACTGAAGCTTTCTTT. This sequence encodes CASSDPPGMNTEAFF.

The chain uses TRBV2 and TRBJ1-2; D perhaps matches TRBD1 (6 bases). Germline CDR1 is SNHLY and CDR2 is FYNNEI. V lost 7 bases and J lost 6, with 12 bases in between. This CDR3 has 12 residues. The DNA of the CDR3 is TGTGCCAGCAAACAGGGCAGCCATGGCTACACCTTC. It encodes CASKQGSHGYTF.

CDR3 in DNA: TGCGCCAGCAGCCGAGCTGGGACAGGTGATGAAAAACTGTTTTTT. Translating gives CASSRAGTGDEKLFF. The chain links TRBV5-1 to TRBJ1-4, with 8 bases lining up with TRBD1. V shed 4 bases, J shed 6 bases, and the junction held 8 bases outside the gene matches. Germline V lookup: CDR1 SGHRS, CDR2 YFSETQ. The CDR3 covers 15 residues.

V is TRBV28 and J is TRBJ1-2; TRBD1 is a possible D gene (5 bases). Germline V gene data show CDR1 as MDHEN and CDR2 as SYDVKM. The CDR3 consists of 15 residues. V lost 0 bases, J lost 3 bases, and 11 bases lay in between. The chain's CDR3 is CASSLWETQDYGYTF. The CDR3, as DNA: TGTGCCAGCAGTTTATGGGAGACACAGGACTATGGCTACACCTTC.

The V and J genes are TRBV29-1 and TRBJ1-2, with 7 bases fitting TRBD1. The ends lost 6 bases at V and 6 bases at J; junction bases unmatched: 13. Germline lookup yields CDR1 SQVTM and CDR2 ANQGSEA. CDR3 size: 14 residues. The chain's CDR3 is CSVPIADRIHGYTF. CDR3 nucleotide sequence: TGCAGCGTCCCTATAGCGGACAGGATCCATGGCTACACCTTC.

The rearrangement links TRBV18 to TRBJ2-1; 8 nucleotides match TRBD1. Germline-derived CDR1 and CDR2 are KGHSH and LQKENI. There are 13 residues in the CDR3. V lost 5 bases, J lost 5 bases, and 2 bases stayed unmatched. The chain's CDR3 is CASSSGQDNEQFF. The DNA for the CDR3 is TGTGCCAGCTCATCGGGACAGGACAATGAGCAGTTCTTC.

V and J are TRBV10-3 and TRBJ2-3, with D uncertain. Germline values: CDR1 ENHRY, CDR2 SYGVKD. The CDR3 loop spans 12 amino acids. V lost 0 bases and J 6 bases, leaving 4 bases between the germline ends. In DNA form, the CDR3 reads TGTGCCATCAGTGAGTCGGAGGATACGCAGTATTTT. Encoded protein: CAISESEDTQYF.

V and J are TRBV5-4 and TRBJ2-1, with D hard to call. Between the trimmed V and J ends, which lost 6 bases and 12 bases, there was a span of 13 bases. CDR1 and CDR2 from the germline V gene are SGHNT and YYREEE (reference sequence). The CDR3 covers 11 residues. The CDR3 sequence: CASTTPGGQFF. The DNA for the CDR3 is TGTGCCAGCACAACCCCCGGCGGGCAGTTCTTC.

The chain combines TRBV5-4 with TRBJ2-2; a weak D match, TRBD2 (5 bases). CDR1 and CDR2 from the germline V gene are SGHNT and YYREEE (reference sequence). This CDR3 has 15 amino acids. The V and J ends lost 0 bases and 1 base respectively, with 7 bases between them. The CDR3 DNA sequence: TGTGCCAGCAGCTTGGTTCGGGGGAACACCGGGGAGCTGTTTTTT. Translation: CASSLVRGNTGELFF. Filled out from reference TRBV5-4 and TRBJ2-2, the complete variable domain reads ETGVTQSPTHLIKTRGQQVTLRCSSQSGHNTVSWYQQALGQGPQFIFQYYREEENGRGNFPPRFSGLQFPNYSSELNVNALELDDSALYLCASSLVRGNTGELFFGEGSRLTVL.

This chain joins TRBV27 and TRBJ2-7; 8 bases are a match to TRBD2. This CDR3 is built from 15 residues. Germline V gives CDR1 MNHEY, CDR2 SMNVEV (reference sequence). The junction had 16 bases not matched to a gene; V was cut back by 8 bases and J by 7 bases. CDR3 protein: CASRPDRTSSAEQYF. CDR3 nucleotides: TGTGCCAGCCGACCTGACCGGACTAGCTCCGCTGAGCAGTACTTC.

This chain links TRBV19 with TRBJ1-2; D gene uncertain. Trimming stripped 6 bases from V and 4 bases from J, with 9 bases between. Germline V lookup: CDR1 LNHDA, CDR2 SQIVND (reference sequence). The CDR3 runs 12 residues. CDR3 in amino acids: CASSRQSYGYTF. The CDR3 nucleotides read TGTGCCAGTAGCAGGCAGAGCTATGGCTACACCTTC.